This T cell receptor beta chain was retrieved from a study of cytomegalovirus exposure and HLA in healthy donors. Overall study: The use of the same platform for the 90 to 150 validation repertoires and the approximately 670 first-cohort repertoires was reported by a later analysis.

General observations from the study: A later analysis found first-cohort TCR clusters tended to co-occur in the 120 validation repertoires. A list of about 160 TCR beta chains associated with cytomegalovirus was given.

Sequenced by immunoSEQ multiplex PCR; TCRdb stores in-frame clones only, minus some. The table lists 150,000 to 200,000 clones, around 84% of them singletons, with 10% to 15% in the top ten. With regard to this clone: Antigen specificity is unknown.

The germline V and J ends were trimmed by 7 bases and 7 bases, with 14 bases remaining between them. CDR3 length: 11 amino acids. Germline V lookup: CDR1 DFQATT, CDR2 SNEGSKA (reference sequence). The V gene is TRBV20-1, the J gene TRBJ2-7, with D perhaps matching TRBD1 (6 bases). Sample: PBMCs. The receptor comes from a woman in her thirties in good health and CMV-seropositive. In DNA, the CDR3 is TGCAGTGGGACCAAAGGGGGAGAGCAGTACTTC. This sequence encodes CSGTKGGEQYF.